This T cell receptor beta chain was identified during a study of blood T cell repertoires in COVID-19. Overall study context: In each case, the material was cDNA or gDNA derived from T cells, B-cell-depleted T cells, or PBMCs.

The CDR3 covers 17 residues. Per germline, CDR1 LNHNV and CDR2 YYDKDF (reference sequence). The ends were cut back, 0 bases at V and 6 bases at J, with 20 bases in the middle. Clinical history reported by participants formed the basis on which cohorts were assigned. Produced via immunoSEQ multiplex PCR; TCRdb's table is partial and in-frame only. Of approximately 310,000 clones in the sample, 75% to 90% were seen once. The TCR comes from a man aged 55-75 years who had recovered from COVID-19. The genes are TRBV15 and TRBJ2-5, with D uncertain. Specimen: PBMCs or T cells enriched from blood (not recorded which). CDR3 region: CATSREYFGQERKTQYF. CDR3 nucleotides: TGTGCCACCAGCAGAGAATACTTCGGTCAAGAACGTAAGACCCAGTACTTC. The variable domain in full, with the rest retrieved from reference TRBV15 and TRBJ2-5, is DAMVIQNPRYQVTQFGKPVTLSCSQTLNHNVMYWYQQKSSQAPKLLFHYYDKDFNNEADTPDNFQSRRPNTSFCFLDIRSPGLGDTAMYLCATSREYFGQERKTQYFGPGTRLLVL.